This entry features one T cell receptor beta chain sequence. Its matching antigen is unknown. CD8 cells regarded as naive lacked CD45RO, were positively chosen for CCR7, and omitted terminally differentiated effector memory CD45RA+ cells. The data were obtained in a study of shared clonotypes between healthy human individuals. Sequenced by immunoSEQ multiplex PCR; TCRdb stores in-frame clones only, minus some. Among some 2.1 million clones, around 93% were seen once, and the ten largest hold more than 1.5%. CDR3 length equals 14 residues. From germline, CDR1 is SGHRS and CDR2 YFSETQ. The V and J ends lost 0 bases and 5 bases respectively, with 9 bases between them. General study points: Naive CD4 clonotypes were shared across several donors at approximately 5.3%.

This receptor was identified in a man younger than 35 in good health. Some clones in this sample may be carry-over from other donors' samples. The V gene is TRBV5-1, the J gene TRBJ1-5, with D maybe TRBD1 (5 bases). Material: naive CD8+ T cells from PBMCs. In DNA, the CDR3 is TGCGCCAGCAGCTTGGTGCAGGGACATCAGCCCCAGCATTTT. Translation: CASSLVQGHQPQHF.